This TCR beta chain came from a study of CD8+ T cells in alopecia areata. Germline values: CDR1 KGHSH, CDR2 LQKENI. V was cut by 2 bases and J by 0 bases, with 14 bases left in between. This CDR3 has 16 amino acids. cDNA prepared by RNA extraction and subsequent reverse transcription served as the template for sequencing. Profiling relied on immunoSEQ multiplex PCR, and the TCRdb table lists in-frame clones only, not all of them. The sample has about 160,000 clones; 87% are singletons. This clone was recorded only once. The starting material was CD8+ T cells sorted from blood, obtained at week 0. This receptor was identified in a human donor with alopecia areata. The V and J genes are TRBV18 and TRBJ2-7; a possible D gene is TRBD1 (6 bases). The CDR3 region has the DNA TGTGCCAGCTCACCAGGGTCGGCCAGGGGCTCCTACGAGCAGTACTTC. This translates into CASSPGSARGSYEQYF. Full variable domain (rest looked up from reference TRBV18 and TRBJ2-7): NAGVMQNPRHLVRRRGQEARLRCSPMKGHSHVYWYRQLPEEGLKFMVYLQKENIIDESGMPKERFSAEFPKEGPSILRIQQVVRGDSAAYFCASSPGSARGSYEQYFGPGTRLTVT.